The 28 T cell receptor beta chains below come from one sample, sequenced in a study of cytomegalovirus exposure and HLA in healthy donors. Amplification used 60 Vbeta primers and 13 Jbeta primers. Clones were sequenced by immunoSEQ multiplex PCR, and TCRdb holds only the in-frame ones, with some missing. Counted here are some 140,000 clones, around 85% occurring once; the ten biggest clones make up under 7%. Sequenced input: PBMCs. The receptors come from a woman younger than 45 in good health and CMV-seropositive.

The V and J genes are TRBV7-9 and TRBJ1-2; D ambiguous. V was clipped by 5 bases and J by 3 bases, with 16 bases between them. The CDR3 loop spans 15 amino acids. CDR1 is SEHNR and CDR2 is FQNEAQ in the germline V gene (reference sequence). The CDR3 is CASSPEGPLDYGYTF. CDR3 coding DNA: TGTGCCAGCAGCCCGGAGGGCCCATTGGACTATGGCTACACCTTC.

CDR3 sequence: CSVQPPGQGREQYF. CDR3 in DNA: TGCAGCGTTCAACCCCCGGGACAGGGGAGGGAGCAGTACTTC. The rearrangement links TRBV29-1 to TRBJ2-7; 10 nucleotides align to TRBD1. Trimming took 5 bases from V and 7 from J; bases not matched to a gene: 11. Germline loops: CDR1 SQVTM, CDR2 ANQGSEA. This CDR3 is built from 14 residues.

This sequence joins TRBV7-9 and TRBJ2-7; no clear D gene. Germline V gene sequence: CDR1 SEHNR, CDR2 FQNEAQ (reference sequence). The V end lost 0 bases, the J end lost 0 bases, and 15 bases lay between the germline ends. The CDR3 covers 17 residues. The CDR3 coding sequence is TGTGCCAGCAGCTTAGCAGTGGCGGTCTCTAGCTCCTACGAGCAGTACTTC. Translated, it gives CASSLAVAVSSSYEQYF.

This clone was observed once. V and J are TRBV29-1 and TRBJ1-2; D is perhaps TRBD1 (6 bases). From germline, CDR1 is SQVTM and CDR2 ANQGSEA. Trimming took 7 bases from V and 8 from J, leaving 17 bases between them. This CDR3 has 12 amino acids. The CDR3 protein is CSASRGFGGYTF. DNA for the CDR3: TGCAGCGCCTCAAGGGGGTTCGGAGGCTACACCTTC. Filled out from reference TRBV29-1 and TRBJ1-2, the complete variable domain reads SAVISQKPSRDICQRGTSLTIQCQVDSQVTMMFWYRQQPGQSLTLIATANQGSEATYESGFVIDKFPISRPNLTFSTLTVSNMSPEDSSIYLCSASRGFGGYTFGSGTRLTVV.

The CDR3 is CASLLMNTEAFF. CDR3 nucleotide sequence: TGTGCCAGCCTATTGATGAACACTGAAGCTTTCTTT. This chain uses TRBV5-6 with TRBJ1-1, with D uncertain. The ends were cut back, 7 bases at V and 0 bases at J, with 7 bases in the middle. The germline gives CDR1 SGHDT, CDR2 YYEEEE. This CDR3 has 12 amino acids.

The chain links TRBV5-6 to TRBJ1-4, with 7 bases lining up with TRBD1. Trimming cost V 4 bases and J 7 bases; bases outside gene matches: 16. Germline CDR1 SGHDT, CDR2 YYEEEE. The CDR3 has 17 amino acids. DNA of the CDR3: TGTGCCAGCAGCCACACATGGGACAGCACATCATTTGAAAAACTGTTTTTT. As protein: CASSHTWDSTSFEKLFF.

As regards this clone: This same CDR3 is encoded by further DNA sequences in the sample. The J gene is TRBJ1-5, the V gene TRBV6-6; 7 bases match TRBD1. The CDR3 contains 13 residues. Trimming removed 5 bases from V and 4 bases from J; junction bases left unmatched: 2. The germline V gene encodes CDR1 MNHNY and CDR2 SVGAGI (reference sequence). CDR3 residues: CASSRQGNQPQHF. CDR3 in DNA: TGTGCCAGCAGTCGACAGGGAAATCAGCCCCAGCATTTT.

This clone occurred once. This sequence joins TRBV5-1 and TRBJ2-7; no reliable D call. The CDR3 spans 16 residues. Between the trimmed V and J ends, which lost 0 bases and 0 bases, there was a span of 13 bases. Germline assignment: CDR1 SGHRS and CDR2 YFSETQ. The CDR3 sequence: CASSLAAERSSYEQYF. The CDR3 bases are TGCGCCAGCAGCTTGGCCGCCGAGAGAAGCTCCTACGAGCAGTACTTC.

To note about this clone: The junction shows a germline mismatch at one end, possibly a read error. Other DNA sequences in this specimen translate into the identical CDR3. The chain uses TRBV6-1 and TRBJ1-4, with 7 bases fitting TRBD1. Germline V gene lookup returns CDR1 MNHNS and CDR2 SASEGT. The CDR3 consists of 14 residues. CDR3 residues: CASFDSGGSEKLFF. The CDR3 bases are TGTGCCAGCTTTGACTCAGGGGGGAGTGAAAAGCTGTTTTTT.

The rearrangement joins TRBV27 to TRBJ1-6; D perhaps matches TRBD1 (6 bases). CDR1 is MNHEY and CDR2 is SMNVEV in the germline V gene (reference sequence). The CDR3 loop spans 14 amino acids. Trimming stripped 1 base from V and 9 bases from J, with 10 bases between. The CDR3 DNA reads as TGTGCCAGCAGTTTATGGGACATGGGTTCACCCCTCCACTTT. It translates to CASSLWDMGSPLHF.

The chain couples TRBV6-1 to TRBJ1-1; no clear D gene. The V gene's germline CDR1 is MNHNS and CDR2 SASEGT. CDR3 size: 13 residues. Trimming took 4 bases from V and 5 from J, leaving 11 bases between them. DNA for the CDR3: TGTGCCAGCAGTGGCCTGAGGTGGACTGAAGCTTTCTTT. Amino acid sequence: CASSGLRWTEAFF.

Comment on this clone: Other DNA sequences within the sample encode an identical CDR3. The chain joins TRBV5-1 to TRBJ1-1, with 7 bases matching TRBD1. Germline CDR1 is SGHRS and CDR2 is YFSETQ. After removal of 0 bases from V and 5 bases from J, the junction contained 1 base not matched to a gene. This CDR3 has 13 residues. CDR3 in amino acids: CASSLDRGTEAFF. As DNA, the CDR3 is TGCGCCAGCAGCTTGGACAGGGGTACTGAAGCTTTCTTT.

This chain links TRBV6-6 with TRBJ1-1; TRBD1 is a possible D gene (5 bases). The germline CDR1 and CDR2 sequences are MNHNY and SVGAGI (reference sequence). Between the trimmed V and J ends, which lost 2 bases and 5 bases, there was a span of 12 bases. This CDR3 spans 14 amino acids. Here the CDR3 DNA reads TGTGCCAGCAGTTACAACGGGGGTGATACTGAAGCTTTCTTT. It translates to CASSYNGGDTEAFF.

This sequence joins TRBV18 and TRBJ1-1; no definite D call. Trimming took off 1 base at V and 3 bases at J, with 9 bases between the two ends. The germline V gene encodes CDR1 KGHSH and CDR2 LQKENI. CDR3 length equals 14 residues. The CDR3 DNA reads as TGTGCCAGCTCACCACGGGGAGACCACACTGAAGCTTTCTTT. Translating gives CASSPRGDHTEAFF. The full variable domain, rest sourced from reference TRBV18 and TRBJ1-1, is NAGVMQNPRHLVRRRGQEARLRCSPMKGHSHVYWYRQLPEEGLKFMVYLQKENIIDESGMPKERFSAEFPKEGPSILRIQQVVRGDSAAYFCASSPRGDHTEAFFGQGTRLTVV.

The chain employs TRBV5-1 and TRBJ2-7, with 7 bases that match TRBD1. V was clipped by 2 bases and J by 4 bases; unmatched bases: 6. The length of the CDR3 is 14 residues. Germline V gene sequence: CDR1 SGHRS, CDR2 YFSETQ. CDR3 protein: CASSLDRVGYEQYF. In DNA, the CDR3 is TGCGCCAGCAGCTTAGACAGGGTAGGATACGAGCAGTACTTC.

The genes are TRBV28 and TRBJ1-5; D gene unclear. Trimming cost V 2 bases and J 0 bases, with 11 bases left between them. Germline CDR1 and CDR2: MDHEN and SYDVKM. The CDR3 runs 16 residues. The CDR3 reads CASSLMKDYSNQPQHF. In nucleotides, the CDR3 is TGTGCCAGCAGTTTAATGAAGGACTATAGCAATCAGCCCCAGCATTTT.

J is TRBJ2-7 and V is TRBV19, with D perhaps TRBD2 (7 bases). Germline V gene sequence: CDR1 LNHDA, CDR2 SQIVND (reference sequence). This CDR3 has 14 amino acids. V was clipped by 5 bases and J by 2 bases, with 13 bases between them. CDR3 region: CASSVRGAAYEQYF. CDR3 in DNA: TGTGCCAGTAGTGTCCGGGGGGCGGCCTACGAGCAGTACTTC.

CDR3 DNA sequence: TGTGCCAGCAGTATCCTGGACAGGGTATACGAGCAGTACTTC. The encoded protein is CASSILDRVYEQYF. The chain uses TRBV28 and TRBJ2-7; TRBD1 aligns across 8 bases. The CDR3 length is 14 residues. CDR1 is MDHEN and CDR2 is SYDVKM in the germline V gene. Trimming cost V 5 bases and J 4 bases; bases outside gene matches: 7.

The rearrangement uses TRBV5-1 and TRBJ2-3; the match to TRBD1 covers 9 bases. The ends lost 4 bases at V and 2 bases at J; junction bases unmatched: 5. There are 15 residues in the CDR3. Germline CDR1 is SGHRS and CDR2 is YFSETQ. This CDR3 is CASSPGQGSTDTQYF. DNA for the CDR3: TGCGCCAGCAGCCCGGGACAGGGATCCACAGATACGCAGTATTTT.

As DNA, the CDR3 is TGTGCCAGCAGCTCGACTAGCGCCTACAATGAGCAGTTCTTC. Translating it yields CASSSTSAYNEQFF. The V gene is TRBV5-4, the J gene TRBJ2-1; 8 bases are shared with TRBD2. The CDR3 is 14 residues long. V lost 3 bases to trimming and J lost 2 bases; unmatched junction nucleotides: 1. Germline CDR1 reads SGHNT; CDR2 reads YYREEE (reference sequence).

CDR3 sequence (DNA): TGTGCCAGCTCACCACGAGGGGAGGGGACTGAAGCTTTCTTT. It specifies CASSPRGEGTEAFF. The chain has TRBV18 and TRBJ1-1, with D maybe TRBD1 (5 bases). The CDR3 has 14 amino acids. Germline CDR1 and CDR2: KGHSH and LQKENI. Between the trimmed V and J ends, which lost 1 base and 5 bases, there was a span of 11 bases.

The chain has TRBV7-8 and TRBJ2-1; TRBD2 matches 8 bases. J lost 6 bases, V lost 2 bases, and 18 bases had no gene match. The CDR3 extends over 19 amino acids. Germline V gives CDR1 SGHVS, CDR2 FQNEAQ. In DNA form, the CDR3 reads TGTGCCAGCAGCTTAAAAGCTGGGCTCGGGATAGCGGGGAGCAATGAGCAGTTCTTC. Amino acid sequence: CASSLKAGLGIAGSNEQFF.

The chain uses TRBV18 and TRBJ1-1; 7 positions match TRBD1. The CDR3 runs to 15 residues. Trimming took 3 bases from V and 4 from J; bases not matched to a gene: 8. CDR1 and CDR2 (germline): KGHSH, LQKENI. CDR3 amino acids: CASSPLGQTGTEAFF. The CDR3 DNA sequence: TGTGCCAGCTCACCCTTGGGACAGACCGGCACTGAAGCTTTCTTT.

This rearrangement joins TRBV6-6 to TRBJ1-3; TRBD1 matches 7 bases. CDR3 size: 15 residues. V lost 6 bases, J lost 2 bases, and 7 bases stayed unmatched. The germline V gene has CDR1 MNHNY and CDR2 SVGAGI (reference sequence). This CDR3 is CASRLYRGPGNTIYF. The CDR3 bases are TGTGCCAGCAGGCTTTACAGGGGACCTGGAAACACCATATATTTT.

This chain connects TRBV2 to TRBJ2-5, with 8 bases that match TRBD1. The ends lost 7 bases at V and 2 bases at J; junction bases unmatched: 6. This CDR3 has 14 residues. Germline CDR1 SNHLY, CDR2 FYNNEI. Here the CDR3 reads CASKRQGLQETQYF. As DNA, the CDR3 is TGTGCCAGCAAACGACAGGGGCTTCAAGAGACCCAGTACTTC.

The chain is built from TRBV29-1 and TRBJ1-1; 9 nucleotides agree with TRBD1. The germline CDR1 and CDR2 sequences are SQVTM and ANQGSEA. The CDR3 runs to 16 residues. The V gene end was trimmed by 7 bases and the J gene end by 0 bases; junction bases not matched to a gene: 12. CDR3 sequence: CSALGRQGVMNTEAFF. The CDR3 DNA is TGCAGCGCCTTGGGGCGACAGGGGGTCATGAACACTGAAGCTTTCTTT.

The chain links TRBV19 to TRBJ1-3; TRBD1 is a possible D gene (5 bases). The CDR3 spans 16 residues. Trimming shortened V by 3 bases and J by 3 bases, and 15 bases separated the two germline ends. Germline CDR1 and CDR2: LNHDA and SQIVND (reference sequence). CDR3 DNA: TGTGCCAGTAGTATCGGAGGGACCGGACGTGGAAACACCATATATTTT. Translated, it gives CASSIGGTGRGNTIYF.

This clone was recorded only once. This chain links TRBV30 with TRBJ2-1; TRBD1 matches 8 bases. V shed 3 bases, J shed 8 bases, and the junction held 3 bases outside the gene matches. The CDR3 is 12 amino acids. CDR1 is GTSNPN and CDR2 is SVGIG in the germline V gene (reference sequence). The DNA for the CDR3 is TGTGCCTGGAGCCTGACAGGGGATGAGCAGTTCTTC. The encoded protein is CAWSLTGDEQFF.